This T cell receptor (beta chain) was identified during a study of T cells expressing NK-cell markers. TCRdb reprocessed the 5' RACE reads, keeping one entry per CDR3 protein, no DNA. Its clone listing holds hundreds of thousands of distinct CDR3 sequences. There are 14 residues in the CDR3. Germline CDR1 is SEHNR and CDR2 is FQNEAQ (reference sequence). This receptor was identified in a man between 18 and 29 years old in good health. Sequencing was performed on blood T cells: a sorted CD56 or NKG2C T cell subset, CD4+ or CD8+ T cells, or bulk PBMC T cells (not recorded which). J is TRBJ2-7 and V is TRBV7-9; TCRdb's D gene call, TRBD1, goes unchecked for lack of DNA. The CDR3 sequence: CASSSRHATYEQYF.